The 17 T cell receptor beta chains reported below all come from one sample, sequenced in a study of blood T cell repertoires in COVID-19. The data were produced by immunoSEQ multiplex PCR, yet TCRdb's version contains in-frame clones alone and is incomplete. Of some 100,000 clones listed, under 80% were seen once; the top ten hold about 2.7%. The material sequenced was peripheral blood. Every receptor here comes from a middle-aged man with acute or convalescent COVID-19.

This rearrangement joins TRBV19 to TRBJ2-1, with TRBD2 identical over 12 bases. The J segment lost 4 bases and the V segment lost 6 bases, leaving 4 bases of the junction unmatched. Germline V CDR1 and CDR2: LNHDA, SQIVND (reference sequence). The CDR3 extends over 15 amino acids. This CDR3 reads CASRPTSGRYNEQFF. CDR3 DNA: TGTGCCAGTAGACCTACTAGCGGGAGGTACAATGAGCAGTTCTTC.

The J gene is TRBJ2-7, the V gene TRBV27, with 8 nucleotides matching TRBD2. V gave up 3 bases and J gave up 5 bases; unmatched junction bases: 9. This CDR3 has 15 amino acids. CDR1 is MNHEY and CDR2 is SMNVEV in the germline V gene (reference sequence). DNA for the CDR3: TGTGCCAGCAGTTTGACGGGACTAGGGATAGACGAGCAGTACTTC. It specifies CASSLTGLGIDEQYF.

The V call is TRBV19, the J call TRBJ1-1; 10 nucleotides agree with TRBD1. J was trimmed by 3 bases and V by 5 bases; bases with no gene match: 3. This CDR3 has 14 residues. The germline CDR1 and CDR2 sequences are LNHDA and SQIVND (reference sequence). This CDR3 reads CASSVTGGYTEAFF. The CDR3 coding sequence is TGTGCCAGTAGTGTGACAGGGGGCTACACTGAAGCTTTCTTT.

This chain connects TRBV6-5 to TRBJ1-6, with D perhaps TRBD1 (5 bases). CDR1 and CDR2 from the germline V gene are MNHEY and SVGAGI. The CDR3 runs to 14 residues. The V end was cut by 5 bases, the J end by 8 bases, with 13 bases between. CDR3 sequence: CASSTQSRDSPLHF. For the CDR3, the DNA is TGTGCCAGCAGTACCCAGAGCAGGGATTCACCCCTCCACTTT.

The chain is built from TRBV24-1 and TRBJ1-1; 8 bases are shared with TRBD1. Per germline, CDR1 KGHDR and CDR2 SFDVKD. The CDR3 loop spans 13 amino acids. V was clipped by 6 bases and J by 6 bases; unmatched bases: 5. In DNA form, the CDR3 reads TGTGCCACCAGTCCGACAGGGGTCGCTGAAGCTTTCTTT. It is translated as CATSPTGVAEAFF.

The V gene is TRBV28, the J gene TRBJ1-1; D unclear. This CDR3 comprises 15 residues. Germline V CDR1 and CDR2: MDHEN, SYDVKM. Trimming cost V 2 bases and J 11 bases, with 21 bases left between them. The CDR3 region is CASSLMIRESAKAFF. The CDR3 nucleotides are TGTGCCAGCAGTTTAATGATTCGAGAATCCGCGAAGGCTTTCTTT.

The CDR3 sequence: CASSTQGQGTDQPQHF. The CDR3, as DNA: TGTGCCAGCAGCACCCAAGGACAGGGGACGGATCAGCCCCAGCATTTT. The chain carries TRBV7-8 and TRBJ1-5, with TRBD1 identical over 9 bases. Germline CDR1 is SGHVS and CDR2 is FQNEAQ. The ends lost 5 bases at V and 5 bases at J; junction bases unmatched: 10. This CDR3 comprises 16 residues.

The CDR3 region has the DNA TGCGCCAGCAGCCCGGGGACAGGGGGCTTAGCTGTAGGCGGCTACACCTTC. Translating gives CASSPGTGGLAVGGYTF. V usage is TRBV5-1 and J usage is TRBJ1-2; TRBD1 matches 12 bases. In germline, CDR1 is SGHRS, CDR2 YFSETQ. Germline trimming cut 4 bases from V and 8 bases from J; bases unmatched to any gene: 15. The CDR3 spans 17 residues.

J is TRBJ2-7 and V is TRBV2, with a tentative D call TRBD2 (6 bases). Germline V gene sequence: CDR1 SNHLY, CDR2 FYNNEI. This CDR3 has 12 residues. V was cut by 6 bases and J by 4 bases, with 10 bases left in between. The CDR3 nucleotides are TGTGCCAGCAGGGCCCGGGGGTACGAGCAGTACTTC. Translated, it gives CASRARGYEQYF.

This chain links TRBV5-4 with TRBJ2-1; 9 nucleotides match TRBD2. The CDR3 has 15 amino acids. CDR1 and CDR2 (germline): SGHNT, YYREEE (reference sequence). V shed 0 bases and J 7 bases; nucleotides not matched to a gene: 5. CDR3 region: CASSLGRGRANEQFF. DNA of the CDR3: TGTGCCAGCAGCTTGGGGCGCGGGAGGGCAAATGAGCAGTTCTTC.

The rearrangement uses TRBV15 and TRBJ1-3, with D unresolved. The CDR3 totals 16 residues. Germline values: CDR1 LNHNV, CDR2 YYDKDF (reference sequence). Between the trimmed V and J ends, which lost 1 base and 0 bases, there was a span of 10 bases. CDR3 in amino acids: CATSRVRASSGNTIYF. In DNA, the CDR3 is TGTGCCACCAGCAGAGTGAGGGCGAGCTCTGGAAACACCATATATTTT.

The chain employs TRBV5-1 and TRBJ2-5; D not resolved. The CDR3 loop spans 11 amino acids. Germline CDR1 reads SGHRS; CDR2 reads YFSETQ. Trimming took off 4 bases at V and 3 bases at J, with 4 bases between the two ends. The CDR3 DNA sequence: TGCGCCAGCAGCGCGAAAGAGACCCAGTACTTC. Its translation: CASSAKETQYF.

This clone was seen only once. The chain has TRBV6-5 and TRBJ1-1; D unresolved. Trimming stripped 0 bases from V and 3 bases from J, with 8 bases between. This CDR3 spans 14 amino acids. Germline loops: CDR1 MNHEY, CDR2 SVGAGI. In DNA form, the CDR3 reads TGTGCCAGCAGTTACTCGGGAGGGCACACTGAAGCTTTCTTT. It translates to CASSYSGGHTEAFF.

The CDR3 spells CASSFGGVNQPQHF. Written as DNA, the CDR3 is TGTGCCAGCAGCTTCGGGGGGGTGAATCAGCCCCAGCATTTT. This chain links TRBV7-9 with TRBJ1-5, with D perhaps matching TRBD1 (5 bases). CDR1 is SEHNR and CDR2 is FQNEAQ in the germline V gene (reference sequence). Trimming removed 3 bases at V and 4 bases at J, with 10 bases between. This CDR3 is 14 amino acids long.

This clone was recorded a few times. This rearrangement joins TRBV5-1 to TRBJ2-3, with TRBD2 matching over 8 bases. V gave up 2 bases and J gave up 6 bases; unmatched junction bases: 8. CDR1 is SGHRS, CDR2 YFSETQ, per germline. CDR3 size: 15 residues. CDR3 residues: CASSFPAGVGDTQYF. CDR3 sequence (DNA): TGCGCCAGCAGCTTCCCAGCGGGAGTGGGGGATACGCAGTATTTT.

This clone occurred once. The CDR3 coding sequence is TGTGCCAGCAGCGTGAGGGACAGTAATTCACCCCTCCACTTT. Protein product: CASSVRDSNSPLHF. V and J are TRBV9 and TRBJ1-6; TRBD1 aligns across 7 bases. The ends lost 2 bases at V and 6 bases at J; junction bases unmatched: 2. The CDR3 consists of 14 residues. Germline V gives CDR1 SGDLS, CDR2 YYNGEE.

The V gene is TRBV27, the J gene TRBJ1-1; 9 positions match TRBD1. The CDR3 extends over 13 amino acids. V was pared by 4 bases and J by 4 bases, with 1 base of the junction left unmatched. The germline V gene encodes CDR1 MNHEY and CDR2 SMNVEV (reference sequence). CDR3 DNA sequence: TGTGCCAGCAGTTGGGACAGGGCCACTGAAGCTTTCTTT. Residues: CASSWDRATEAFF.